Listed below are T cell receptor beta chains from one sample, sequenced in a study of blood T cell repertoires in COVID-19. The assay was immunoSEQ multiplex PCR, and TCRdb's table has in-frame clones only and misses some. Of 120,000 or so clones in the sample, about 80% were seen once. The sequenced sample was peripheral blood. These receptors all stem from a man in his 60s with active or convalescent COVID-19. Each CDR3 is given with its conserved first and last residue. D genes are given only for firm matches. The size of a clone is reported for some rows only, either as once, few or many, or as a class for expanded clones.

v_call	d_call	j_call	clone_size	cdr3_aa	cdr3_nt
TRBV18	TRBD1	TRBJ2-5	once	CASSPGSRGETQYF	TGTGCCAGCTCACCAGGCAGCAGGGGGGAGACCCAGTACTTC
TRBV7-2	TRBD2	TRBJ2-2	NA	CASSLRGLESGELFF	TGTGCCAGCAGCTTACGGGGACTAGAGTCCGGGGAGCTGTTTTTT
TRBV19	NA	TRBJ2-1	NA	CASSIAGASREQFF	TGTGCCAGTAGTATAGCGGGAGCCTCTCGTGAGCAGTTCTTC
TRBV28	NA	TRBJ2-7	NA	CASLPPRGSKYEQYF	TGTGCCAGCCTCCCCCCTCGGGGTTCTAAATACGAGCAGTACTTC
TRBV7-9	TRBD2	TRBJ2-5	NA	CASSLTSGSHGTQYF	TGTGCCAGCAGCTTAACTAGCGGGAGTCATGGGACCCAGTACTTC
TRBV10-3	NA	TRBJ1-1	NA	CAIGSRGAGTEAFF	TGTGCCATCGGATCCAGGGGCGCCGGCACTGAAGCTTTCTTT
TRBV7-6	NA	TRBJ2-5	once	CASEDIKTETQYF	TGTGCCAGCGAAGACATTAAGACGGAGACCCAGTACTTC
TRBV6-2/TRBV6-3	NA	TRBJ1-1	NA	CASSYSWSTEAFF	TGTGCCAGCAGTTACAGCTGGTCCACTGAAGCTTTCTTT
TRBV9	TRBD2	TRBJ2-3	NA	CASSVGASGRGDTQYF	TGTGCCAGCAGCGTAGGAGCTAGCGGGAGAGGGGATACGCAGTATTTT
TRBV5-1	TRBD2	TRBJ2-7	NA	CASSPGLAGGSEQYF	TGCGCCAGCAGCCCGGGACTAGCGGGAGGGAGTGAGCAGTACTTC
TRBV6-1	TRBD1	TRBJ2-5	NA	CASSEMWTGGETQYF	TGTGCCAGCAGTGAAATGTGGACAGGGGGCGAGACCCAGTACTTC
TRBV5-6	NA	TRBJ2-7	NA	CASSPAGTAYEQYF	TGTGCCAGCAGCCCGGCGGGGACAGCCTACGAGCAGTACTTC
TRBV6-2/TRBV6-3	NA	TRBJ2-5	many	CASSSGQQETQYF	TGTGCCAGCAGTTCTGGACAGCAAGAGACCCAGTACTTC
TRBV10-3	NA	TRBJ1-4	once	CAISDQSGKKLFF	TGTGCCATCAGTGACCAGTCGGGGAAAAAACTGTTTTTT
TRBV7-8	TRBD2	TRBJ2-2	NA	CASSFSGGSGELFF	TGTGCCAGCAGCTTCAGCGGGGGCAGCGGGGAGCTGTTTTTT
TRBV11-1	TRBD1	TRBJ1-3	once	CASSLNPGTAGNTIYF	TGTGCCAGCAGCTTAAACCCCGGGACAGCTGGAAACACCATATATTTT